This TCR beta chain was recorded in a study of cytomegalovirus exposure and HLA in healthy donors. General study points: Sequencing likely generated an artifact that appeared as a cluster of highly shared sequence variants. Serostatus for CMV was the only available immune exposure information. It was confirmed in vitro that a few of the CMV-associated chains were specific for CMV antigens.

The study ran its PCR with 60 Vbeta and 13 Jbeta primers. Profiled with immunoSEQ multiplex PCR; TCRdb holds only in-frame clones, not every one. This sample carries around 150,000 clones, roughly 77% of them seen once, and the ten largest clones take approximately 3.7%. With regard to this clone: No antigen is known for it.

Sequenced: PBMCs. This clonotype originated in a human donor in good health.

The CDR3 loop is CASRQGLSGNTIYF. Here the CDR3 DNA reads TGTGCCAGCAGACAGGGGCTCTCTGGAAACACCATATATTTT. The chain recombines TRBV9 with TRBJ1-3; 7 bases match TRBD1. This CDR3 has 14 amino acids. CDR1 and CDR2 (germline): SGDLS, YYNGEE. The J segment lost 0 bases and the V segment lost 5 bases, leaving 2 bases of the junction unmatched.